These T cell receptor beta chains were read from a single sample in a study of blood T cells in healthy people across ages. TCRdb independently ran MiXCR on the 5' RACE reads; one entry per CDR3 protein. The table has around 670,000 distinct CDR3 sequences, under 30% seen once. The sequencing input was blood. The receptors were gathered from a woman over 75 in good health. CDR3s include the opening cysteine and the closing phenylalanine or tryptophan. A D gene is named only where the DNA matches it firmly. Rows give clone size only sometimes, using once, few, many, or a class for an expanded clone.

NA	TRBV30	many	TRBJ1-5	TGTGCCTGGAGTTCTAGCAATCAGCCCCAGCATTTT	CAWSSSNQPQHF
NA	TRBV4-3	many	TRBJ1-5	TGCGCCAGCAGCCGCAAGCCCAGTGAGTATCAGCCCCAGCATTTT	CASSRKPSEYQPQHF
TRBD2	TRBV7-6	NA	TRBJ2-7	TGTGCCAGCAGCTCCCCGGGACTAGACCGCGGGCAGTACTTC	CASSSPGLDRGQYF
NA	TRBV5-1	many	TRBJ2-1	TGCGCCAGCAGCTTGCGGGCCCCAACTGATGAGCAGTTCTTC	CASSLRAPTDEQFF
TRBD2	TRBV2	many	TRBJ2-1	TGTGCCAGCAGTGCGCTTAGCGGGACCTACAATGAGCAGTTCTTC	CASSALSGTYNEQFF
TRBD2	TRBV24-1	few	TRBJ2-7	TGTGCCACCAGTGAATCCGGGACTAGATCCTACAATGAGCAGTACTTC	CATSESGTRSYNEQYF
TRBD1	TRBV30	NA	TRBJ1-2	TGTGCCTGGAGTGGTAGAGGGGGCGGGAACTATGGCTACACCTTC	CAWSGRGGGNYGYTF
TRBD1	TRBV19	few	TRBJ1-2	TGTGCCAGTAGAGAGCCGGGACAGGGTTACTCTGGCTACACCTTC	CASREPGQGYSGYTF
NA	TRBV6-1	few	TRBJ1-3	TGTGCCAGCAGTGAATACCGCGGAGGGTCAGGAAACACCATATATTTT	CASSEYRGGSGNTIYF
NA	TRBV5-1	many	TRBJ2-1	TGCGCCAGCAGACCGACTGAAACCTACAATGAGCAGTTCTTC	CASRPTETYNEQFF
NA	TRBV7-9	NA	TRBJ2-7	TGTGCCAGCAGCTTAGGGGAATACAGCTACGAGCAGTACTTC	CASSLGEYSYEQYF
NA	TRBV12-3/TRBV12-4	many	TRBJ1-1	TGTGCCAGCAGCATAAGTCCCGGGACACGGAACACTGAAGCTTTCTTT	CASSISPGTRNTEAFF
TRBD1	TRBV20-1	NA	TRBJ2-7	TGCAGTGCAAAGGGACAGGGGGGATCCTACGAGCAGTACTTC	CSAKGQGGSYEQYF
NA	TRBV3-1	many	TRBJ2-1	TGTGCCAGCAGCCAAGATTCGGGGTACAATGAGCAGTTCTTC	CASSQDSGYNEQFF
NA	TRBV12-3/TRBV12-4	NA	TRBJ1-6	TGTGCCAGCAGTTGGCAGTCCTCCTATAATTCACCCCTCCACTTT	CASSWQSSYNSPLHF
NA	TRBV7-2	NA	TRBJ2-1	TGTGCCAGCAGCTCCGGGCAGGGTCGGGAGACCCAGTTCTTC	CASSSGQGRETQFF
NA	TRBV6-5	many	TRBJ2-7	TGTGCCAGCAGTGAAGACACGGGGACCTACGAGCAGTACTTC	CASSEDTGTYEQYF
TRBD2	TRBV7-2	once	TRBJ2-5	TGTGCCAGCAGCCTCGGGGGGGGAATGGAGACCCAGTACTTC	CASSLGGGMETQYF
NA	TRBV30	once	TRBJ1-5	TGTGCCCGGACTACACCGGGGACTCCCTCTGGCCAGCCCCAGCATTTT	CARTTPGTPSGQPQHF
NA	TRBV12-3/TRBV12-4	many	TRBJ2-7	TGTGCCAGCAGTTTTGCAGACAGTCGCGAGCAGTACTTC	CASSFADSREQYF
NA	TRBV7-2	many	TRBJ1-5	TGTGCCAGCCGGGGTAACGGCAATCAGCCCCAGCATTTT	CASRGNGNQPQHF
NA	TRBV5-1	many	TRBJ1-2	TGCGCCAGCAGCTTACTGGGACGGACTAACTATGGCTACACCTTC	CASSLLGRTNYGYTF
NA	TRBV7-2	NA	TRBJ2-3	TGTGCCAGCAGCTTAGGGGGGGCGTTTCGCACAGATACGCAGTATTTT	CASSLGGAFRTDTQYF
TRBD2	TRBV20-1	NA	TRBJ2-4	TGCAGTGCCCGCAAAGCGGGACTAGCGGGGAGAGCCAAAAACATTCAGTACTTC	CSARKAGLAGRAKNIQYF
NA	TRBV12-3/TRBV12-4	many	TRBJ2-6	TGTGCCTCGGGAGACTCTGGGGCCAACGTCCTGACTTTC	CASGDSGANVLTF
TRBD2	TRBV2	many	TRBJ2-3	TGTGCCAGCTCCCCGGGACTAGCGGGGCCGGATACGCAGTATTTT	CASSPGLAGPDTQYF
TRBD2	TRBV9	many	TRBJ2-1	TGTGCCAGCAGCGAGACTAGCGGGGCCTACAATGAGCAGTTCTTC	CASSETSGAYNEQFF
NA	TRBV5-5	NA	TRBJ1-2	TGTGCCAGCAGCTTGGCCGGCAGGGATAACTATGGCTACACCTTC	CASSLAGRDNYGYTF
NA	TRBV5-6	NA	TRBJ1-2	TGTGCCAGCAGCTTGGTCTCGCTGGACGGACCCTATGGCTACACCTTC	CASSLVSLDGPYGYTF
NA	TRBV20-1	many	TRBJ2-5	TGCAGTGCTAGAGATTCAGGGTTAGGAGAGACCCAGTACTTC	CSARDSGLGETQYF
NA	TRBV24-1	many	TRBJ2-3	TGTGCCACCAGTGCCTCGGGTTCAGATACGCAGTATTTT	CATSASGSDTQYF
TRBD2	TRBV7-2	NA	TRBJ2-4	TGTGCCAGCAGCAGAGTGGCCGGGAGGAACATTCAGTACTTC	CASSRVAGRNIQYF
TRBD2	TRBV20-1	many	TRBJ2-1	TGCAGTGCTCCGACTAGCGGGGGGGTAGAGTTCTTC	CSAPTSGGVEFF
NA	TRBV11-2	NA	TRBJ2-2	TGTGCCAGCAGCTCAAAAATCGGAACGAACACCGGGGAGCTGTTTTTT	CASSSKIGTNTGELFF
NA	TRBV7-2	many	TRBJ2-7	TGTGCCAGCAGCTTAGCGAGGGGCAGATTAAGGGGGGACTCCTACGAGCAGTACTTC	CASSLARGRLRGDSYEQYF
TRBD1	TRBV27	few	TRBJ1-2	TGTGCCAGCAGTTTTTTGACAGGGGTGACGGATGGCTACACCTTC	CASSFLTGVTDGYTF
NA	TRBV20-1	NA	TRBJ2-5	TGCAGTGCTAGATCGTCAGACCTCCAAGAGACCCAGTACTTC	CSARSSDLQETQYF
NA	TRBV30	NA	TRBJ1-1	TGTGCCTGGAGCGGTGGCGGGGTGAGCACTGAAGCTTTCTTT	CAWSGGGVSTEAFF
TRBD1	TRBV25-1	NA	TRBJ1-2	TGTGCCAGCAGTGTCGACAGGGGAAATACGGTTGGCTACACCTTC	CASSVDRGNTVGYTF
NA	TRBV12-3/TRBV12-4	many	TRBJ1-2	TGTGCCAGCAGTTGGACTGGGGGCTACACCTTC	CASSWTGGYTF
TRBD1	TRBV18	few	TRBJ2-2	TGTGCCAGCTCACCGCGTCGGACAGGGAAAGAGGACACCGGGGAGCTGTTTTTT	CASSPRRTGKEDTGELFF
NA	TRBV9	NA	TRBJ1-2	TGTGCCAGCAGCGGGGCAACAGAGGGCTATGGCTACACCTTC	CASSGATEGYGYTF
NA	TRBV29-1	NA	TRBJ2-2	TGCGGCGTGGCTCAAGGATTCGGGGAGCTGTTTTTT	CGVAQGFGELFF
NA	TRBV7-2	many	TRBJ2-1	TGTGCCAGCAGCTTCTCCCCCCTAGCGAATGAGCAGTTCTTC	CASSFSPLANEQFF
NA	TRBV4-2	many	TRBJ2-7	TGTGCCAGCAGCCAAGAGGTAGGGGCCTACTACGAGCAGTACTTC	CASSQEVGAYYEQYF